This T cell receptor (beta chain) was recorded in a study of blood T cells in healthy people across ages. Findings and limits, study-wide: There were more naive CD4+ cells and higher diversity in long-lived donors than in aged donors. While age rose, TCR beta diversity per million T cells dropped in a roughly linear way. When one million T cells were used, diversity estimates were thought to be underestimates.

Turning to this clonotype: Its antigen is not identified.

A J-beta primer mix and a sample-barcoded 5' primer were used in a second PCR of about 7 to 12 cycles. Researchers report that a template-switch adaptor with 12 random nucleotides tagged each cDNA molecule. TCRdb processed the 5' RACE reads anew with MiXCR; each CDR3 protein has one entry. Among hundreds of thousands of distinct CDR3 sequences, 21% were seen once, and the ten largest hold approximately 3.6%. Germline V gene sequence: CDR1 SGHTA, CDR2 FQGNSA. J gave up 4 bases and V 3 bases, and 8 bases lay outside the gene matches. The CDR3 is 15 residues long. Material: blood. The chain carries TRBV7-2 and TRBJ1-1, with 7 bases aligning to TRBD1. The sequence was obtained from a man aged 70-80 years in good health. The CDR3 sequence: CASSLATGRGTEAFF. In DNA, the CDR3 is TGTGCCAGCAGCTTGGCGACAGGGAGAGGCACTGAAGCTTTCTTT.